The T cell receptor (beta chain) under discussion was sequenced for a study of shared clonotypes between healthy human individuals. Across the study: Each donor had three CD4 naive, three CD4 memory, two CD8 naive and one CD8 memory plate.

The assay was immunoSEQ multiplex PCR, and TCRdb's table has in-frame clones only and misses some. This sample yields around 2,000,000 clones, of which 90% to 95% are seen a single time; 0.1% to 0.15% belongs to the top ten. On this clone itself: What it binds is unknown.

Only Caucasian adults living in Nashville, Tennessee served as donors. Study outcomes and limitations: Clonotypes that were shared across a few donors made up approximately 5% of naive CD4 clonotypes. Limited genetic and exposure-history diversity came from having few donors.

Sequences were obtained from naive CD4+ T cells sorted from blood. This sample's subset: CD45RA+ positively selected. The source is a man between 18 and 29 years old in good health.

The CDR3 sequence is CAWRRELLNTGELFF. CDR3 nucleotide sequence: TGTGCCTGGAGGAGAGAACTCTTGAACACCGGGGAGCTGTTTTTT. This rearrangement joins TRBV30 to TRBJ2-2; D not resolved. CDR3 size: 15 residues. Between the trimmed V and J ends, which lost 3 bases and 1 base, there was a span of 12 bases. CDR1 GTSNPN and CDR2 SVGIG come from the germline V gene (reference sequence). The full variable domain, its missing parts supplied by reference TRBV30 and TRBJ2-2, is SQTIHQWPATLVQPVGSPLSLECTVEGTSNPNLYWYRQAAGRGLQLLFYSVGIGQISSEVPQNLSASRPQDRQFILSSKKLLLSDSGFYLCAWRRELLNTGELFFGEGSRLTVL.